Presented here are 6 T cell receptor beta chains from one specimen sequenced in a study of identical twins. TCRdb re-called the 5' RACE reads with MiXCR, one entry per CDR3 protein. The data contain about 520,000 distinct CDR3 sequences, 22% of them singletons. This sample was also put to use in a study of T cells expressing NK-cell markers.

Sequenced input: CD4+ T cells sorted from blood. The origin of the receptors is a woman aged 18-30 years in good health.

This clonotype was detected ten times or more. The rearrangement links TRBV15 to TRBJ1-4; D not resolved. The CDR3 contains 14 residues. V shed 0 bases and J shed 8 bases, with 10 bases lying between them. Germline CDR1 is LNHNV and CDR2 is YYDKDF (reference sequence). Written as DNA, the CDR3 is TGTGCCACCAGCAGAGACCCGGAGGGCGAAAAACTGTTTTTT. This translates into CATSRDPEGEKLFF. The full variable domain, rest sourced from reference TRBV15 and TRBJ1-4, is DAMVIQNPRYQVTQFGKPVTLSCSQTLNHNVMYWYQQKSSQAPKLLFHYYDKDFNNEADTPDNFQSRRPNTSFCFLDIRSPGLGDTAMYLCATSRDPEGEKLFFGSGTQLSVL.

This clonotype was detected only a few times. A much larger clone is a single base away; this may be a read error. As DNA, the CDR3 is TGTGCCAGCAAGAACACCGGGGAGCTGTTTTTT. Translating gives CASKNTGELFF. The chain combines TRBV2 with TRBJ2-2, with D uncertain. V dropped 7 bases and J dropped 1 base, with 1 base sitting between them. The CDR3 runs to 11 residues. Germline CDR1 is SNHLY and CDR2 is FYNNEI.

J is TRBJ2-3 and V is TRBV9; no definite D call. The CDR3 consists of 15 residues. V was pared by 0 bases and J by 0 bases, with 8 bases between. Germline loops: CDR1 SGDLS, CDR2 YYNGEE. The CDR3 here is CASSVALSSTDTQYF. CDR3 sequence (DNA): TGTGCCAGCAGCGTAGCTCTTAGCAGCACAGATACGCAGTATTTT.

The V call is TRBV6-1, the J call TRBJ2-1; D not certain. Trimming cost V 1 base and J 9 bases, with 4 bases left between them. This CDR3 has 11 amino acids. The germline gives CDR1 MNHNS, CDR2 SASEGT. The CDR3 nucleotides are TGTGCCAGCAGTGAAGTGCTTGAGCAGTTCTTC. This encodes CASSEVLEQFF.

This clonotype was seen only a few times. The V call is TRBV20-1, the J call TRBJ2-1, with 13 bases aligning to TRBD2. V dropped 6 bases and J dropped 8; count of bases not matched to a gene: 10. The CDR3 runs 15 residues. Germline V gene data show CDR1 as DFQATT and CDR2 as SNEGSKA (reference sequence). CDR3 sequence reads: CSAGLGLAGTHEQFF. CDR3 DNA sequence: TGCAGTGCCGGATTGGGACTAGCGGGGACCCATGAGCAGTTCTTC.

Only a few counts were recorded for this clonotype. The chain is built from TRBV3-1 and TRBJ1-3; D may be TRBD1 (5 bases). V lost 2 bases and J lost 4, with 9 bases in between. CDR3 length: 14 amino acids. Germline loops: CDR1 LGHDT, CDR2 YNNKEL (reference sequence). The CDR3 region has the DNA TGTGCCAGCAGCCAACGACAGTCCGGAAACACCATATATTTT. Protein product: CASSQRQSGNTIYF.